This T cell receptor beta chain was sequenced during a study of glioma-infiltrating T cells after dendritic cell vaccination. Broader study findings: Survival was not directly related to TCR clonality in these patients.

Clones were read by immunoSEQ multiplex PCR, and TCRdb kept only the in-frame ones, dropping some. This table holds roughly 60,000 clones, more than 75% found once. As regards this clone: Its matching antigen is unknown.

Looked up from germline, CDR1 is MNHEY and CDR2 is SVGAGI. Trimming cost V 5 bases and J 7 bases, with 11 bases left between them. This CDR3 has 12 amino acids. The sample's time point: after dendritic cell vaccination, including at tumor progression/relapse. The source was blood, collected after dendritic cell vaccination. The rearrangement joins TRBV6-5 to TRBJ1-2; perhaps TRBD1 as D (5 bases). The sequence came from a human donor with glioblastoma. The CDR3 DNA sequence: TGTGCCAGCAGTCCCCGGGGGACTGGCTACACCTTC. It encodes CASSPRGTGYTF.